The clone carrying this T cell receptor (beta chain) appeared once. What it recognizes is unknown. Normal lung was sampled as far from the tumour as possible, at least 3 cm. The data were taken from a study of immune cell composition in non-small cell lung cancer. General study results and limits: Shared sequences between tumour-reactive and dominant in vivo clones were not proven. Clones >0.5% enriched in tumour were rarer in adenocarcinoma (roughly 33%) than squamous (approximately 80%).

Clones were sequenced by immunoSEQ multiplex PCR, and TCRdb holds only the in-frame ones, with some missing. In the table there are around 1,900 clones, over 60% of which are singletons. The CDR3 sequence is 13 residues long. Trimming cost V 3 bases and J 0 bases, with 4 bases left between them. Germline loops: CDR1 SGHAT, CDR2 FQNNGV. Material: non-adjacent lung tissue. This chain uses TRBV11-2 with TRBJ2-3; no clear D gene. The sequence was obtained from a human donor with non-small cell lung cancer. CDR3 protein: CASSLTSTDTQYF. DNA of the CDR3: TGTGCCAGCAGCTTGACTAGCACAGATACGCAGTATTTT.